This T cell receptor beta chain was retrieved from a study of T cell changes during pregnancy in multiple sclerosis. The CDR3 length is 11 residues. In germline, CDR1 is SEHNR, CDR2 FQNEAQ (reference sequence). Trimming cost V 8 bases and J 6 bases, with 9 bases left between them. The table came from immunoSEQ multiplex PCR; TCRdb's copy has only in-frame clones and leaves some out. This table holds roughly 73,000 clones, over 85% found once. The source is a female donor in good health, enrolled as a control in a pregnancy study. The chain carries TRBV7-9 and TRBJ2-3; D perhaps matches TRBD2 (5 bases). The sequencing here drew on peripheral blood, taken in the second trimester of pregnancy. The CDR3 loop reads CASLRGDTQYF. Here the CDR3 DNA reads TGTGCCAGCCTTCGCGGGGATACGCAGTATTTT.